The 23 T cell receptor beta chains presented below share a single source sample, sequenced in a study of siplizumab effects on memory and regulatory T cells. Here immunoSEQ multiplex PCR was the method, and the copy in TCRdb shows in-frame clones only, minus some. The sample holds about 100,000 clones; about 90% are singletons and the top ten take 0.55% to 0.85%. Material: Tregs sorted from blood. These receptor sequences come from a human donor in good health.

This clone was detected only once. The CDR3 loop reads CASSLVVLGETQYF. In DNA form, the CDR3 reads TGTGCCAGCAGCTTAGTGGTGTTGGGGGAGACCCAGTACTTC. The gene calls are TRBV7-6 and TRBJ2-5; D is ambiguous. Germline-derived CDR1 and CDR2 are SGHVS and FNYEAQ. The V and J ends lost 1 base and 5 bases respectively, with 11 bases between them. The CDR3 is made up of 14 amino acids. Looking up the rest from reference TRBV7-6 and TRBJ2-5 gives the full variable domain: GAGVSQSPRYKVTKRGQDVALRCDPISGHVSLYWYRQALGQGPEFLTYFNYEAQQDKSGLPNDRFSAERPEGSISTLTIQRTEQRDSAMYRCASSLVVLGETQYFGPGTRLLVL.

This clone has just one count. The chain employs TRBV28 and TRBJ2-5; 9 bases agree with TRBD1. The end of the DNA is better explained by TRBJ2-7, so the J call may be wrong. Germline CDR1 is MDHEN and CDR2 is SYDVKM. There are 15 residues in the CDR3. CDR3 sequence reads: CASSQTWDRAYEQYF. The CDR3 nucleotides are TGTGCCAGCAGTCAGACGTGGGACAGGGCCTACGAGCAGTACTTC.

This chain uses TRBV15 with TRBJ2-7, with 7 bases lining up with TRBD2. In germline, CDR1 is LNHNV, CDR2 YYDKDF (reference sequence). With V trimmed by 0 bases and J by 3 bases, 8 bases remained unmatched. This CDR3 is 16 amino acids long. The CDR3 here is CATSRDSSRGGYEQYF. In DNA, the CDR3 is TGTGCCACCAGCAGAGATTCCAGTCGCGGGGGCTACGAGCAGTACTTC.

CDR3 nucleotides: TGTGCCAGCAGGATCTGGGGGGGCACAGAGACCCAGTACTTC. Protein product: CASRIWGGTETQYF. The chain recombines TRBV27 with TRBJ2-5; a weak D match, TRBD2 (7 bases). CDR1 MNHEY and CDR2 SMNVEV come from the germline V gene (reference sequence). The CDR3 totals 14 residues. The V and J ends lost 6 bases and 4 bases respectively, with 15 bases between them.

The CDR3 nucleotides are TGTGCCAGTAGGGCGGGACATTCGAGTACCTACGAGCAGTACTTC. This translates into CASRAGHSSTYEQYF. This sequence joins TRBV19 and TRBJ2-7, with D possibly being TRBD1 or TRBD2 (6 bases each). Germline CDR1 is LNHDA and CDR2 is SQIVND (reference sequence). The CDR3 has 15 amino acids. V lost 6 bases and J lost 2, with 17 bases in between.

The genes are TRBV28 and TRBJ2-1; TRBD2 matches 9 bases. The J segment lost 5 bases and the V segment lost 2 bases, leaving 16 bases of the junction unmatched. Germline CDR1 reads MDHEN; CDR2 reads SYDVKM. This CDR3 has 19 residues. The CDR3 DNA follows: TGTGCCAGCAGTTTAGGGTGGAGGGGGATAGCGGGAGCGAACAATGAGCAGTTCTTC. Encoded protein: CASSLGWRGIAGANNEQFF.

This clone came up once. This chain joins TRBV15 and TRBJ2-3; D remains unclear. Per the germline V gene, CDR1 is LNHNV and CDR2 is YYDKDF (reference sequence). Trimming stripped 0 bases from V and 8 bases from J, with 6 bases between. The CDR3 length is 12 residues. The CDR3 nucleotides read TGTGCCACCAGCAGAGATGGCGGTACGCAGTATTTT. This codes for CATSRDGGTQYF.

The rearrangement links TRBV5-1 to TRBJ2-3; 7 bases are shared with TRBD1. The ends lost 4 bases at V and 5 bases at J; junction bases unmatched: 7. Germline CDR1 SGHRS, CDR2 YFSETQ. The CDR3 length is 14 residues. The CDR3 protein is CASSPGQPEDTQYF. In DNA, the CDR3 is TGCGCCAGCAGCCCGGGACAGCCTGAAGATACGCAGTATTTT.

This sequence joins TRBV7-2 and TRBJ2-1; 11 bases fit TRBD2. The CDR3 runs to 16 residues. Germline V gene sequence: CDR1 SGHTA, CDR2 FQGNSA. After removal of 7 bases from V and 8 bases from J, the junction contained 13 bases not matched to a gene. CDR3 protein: CASKPRSGRAIDEQFF. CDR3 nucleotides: TGTGCCAGCAAACCTCGTAGCGGGAGGGCCATCGATGAGCAGTTCTTC.

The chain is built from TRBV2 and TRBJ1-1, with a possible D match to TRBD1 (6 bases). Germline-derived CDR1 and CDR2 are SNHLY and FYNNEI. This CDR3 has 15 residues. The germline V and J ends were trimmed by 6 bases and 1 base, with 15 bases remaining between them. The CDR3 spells CASRVQGSGNTEAFF. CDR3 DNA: TGTGCCAGCAGGGTACAGGGTTCCGGGAACACTGAAGCTTTCTTT.

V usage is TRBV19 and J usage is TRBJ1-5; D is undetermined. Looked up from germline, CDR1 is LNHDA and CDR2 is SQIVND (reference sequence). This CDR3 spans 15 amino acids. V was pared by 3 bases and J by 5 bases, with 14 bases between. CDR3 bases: TGTGCCAGTAGTATGGGAGGAGGAGGGCATCAGCCCCAGCATTTT. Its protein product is CASSMGGGGHQPQHF.

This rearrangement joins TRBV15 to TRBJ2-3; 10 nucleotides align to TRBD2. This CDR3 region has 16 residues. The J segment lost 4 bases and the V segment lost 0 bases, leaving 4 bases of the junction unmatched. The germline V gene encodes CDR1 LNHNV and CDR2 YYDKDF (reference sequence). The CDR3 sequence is CATSRDVGLAADTQYF. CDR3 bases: TGTGCCACCAGCAGAGATGTAGGACTAGCGGCAGATACGCAGTATTTT.

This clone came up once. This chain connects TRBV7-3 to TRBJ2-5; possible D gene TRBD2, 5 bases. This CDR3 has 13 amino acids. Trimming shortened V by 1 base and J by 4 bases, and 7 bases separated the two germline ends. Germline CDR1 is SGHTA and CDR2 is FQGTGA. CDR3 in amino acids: CASSLMAGETQYF. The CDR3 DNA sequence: TGTGCCAGCAGCTTAATGGCGGGAGAGACCCAGTACTTC.

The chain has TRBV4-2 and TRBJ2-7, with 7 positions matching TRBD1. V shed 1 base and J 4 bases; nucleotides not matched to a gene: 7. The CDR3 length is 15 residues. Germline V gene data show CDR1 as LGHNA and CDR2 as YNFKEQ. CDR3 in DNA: TGTGCCAGCAGCCAAGTTAGAAAGGGGGCTTACGAGCAGTACTTC. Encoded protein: CASSQVRKGAYEQYF.

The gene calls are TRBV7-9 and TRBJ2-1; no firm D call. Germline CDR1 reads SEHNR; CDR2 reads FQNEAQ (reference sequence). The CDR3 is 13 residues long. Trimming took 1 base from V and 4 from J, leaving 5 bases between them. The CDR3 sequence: CASSLGHYNEQFF. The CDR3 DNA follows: TGTGCCAGCAGCTTAGGACATTACAATGAGCAGTTCTTC.

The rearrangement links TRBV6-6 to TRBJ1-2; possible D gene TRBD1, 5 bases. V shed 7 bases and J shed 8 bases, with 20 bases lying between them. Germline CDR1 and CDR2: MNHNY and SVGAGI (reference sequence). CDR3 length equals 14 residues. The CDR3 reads CASTDPYGEGGYTF. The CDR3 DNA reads TGTGCCAGCACCGACCCCTATGGGGAGGGGGGCTACACCTTC.

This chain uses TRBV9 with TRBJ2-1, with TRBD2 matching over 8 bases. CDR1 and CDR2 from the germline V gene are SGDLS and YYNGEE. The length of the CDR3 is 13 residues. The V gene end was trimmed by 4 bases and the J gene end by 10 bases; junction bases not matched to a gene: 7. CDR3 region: CASSLTSGREQFF. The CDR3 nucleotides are TGTGCCAGCAGCCTGACGAGCGGGAGAGAGCAGTTCTTC.

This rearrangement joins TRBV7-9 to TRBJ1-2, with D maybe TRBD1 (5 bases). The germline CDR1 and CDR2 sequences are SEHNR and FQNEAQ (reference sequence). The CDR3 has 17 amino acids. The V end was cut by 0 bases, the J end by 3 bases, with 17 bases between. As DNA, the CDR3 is TGTGCCAGCAGCTTAGCGACGGGACGGAGTACTTACTATGGCTACACCTTC. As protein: CASSLATGRSTYYGYTF.

This chain's CDR3 is CASSLATGNYGYTF. The CDR3 region has the DNA TGTGCCAGCAGCTTAGCGACAGGAAACTATGGCTACACCTTC. The chain uses TRBV7-9 and TRBJ1-2; perhaps TRBD1 as D (6 bases). CDR1 SEHNR and CDR2 FQNEAQ come from the germline V gene (reference sequence). This CDR3 is 14 amino acids long. The V end was cut by 0 bases, the J end by 2 bases, with 7 bases between.

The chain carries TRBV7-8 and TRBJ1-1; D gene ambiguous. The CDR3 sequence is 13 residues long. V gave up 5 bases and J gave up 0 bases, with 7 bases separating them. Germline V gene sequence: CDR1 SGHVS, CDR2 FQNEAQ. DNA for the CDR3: TGTGCCAGCAGCCCCTACATGAACACTGAAGCTTTCTTT. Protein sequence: CASSPYMNTEAFF.

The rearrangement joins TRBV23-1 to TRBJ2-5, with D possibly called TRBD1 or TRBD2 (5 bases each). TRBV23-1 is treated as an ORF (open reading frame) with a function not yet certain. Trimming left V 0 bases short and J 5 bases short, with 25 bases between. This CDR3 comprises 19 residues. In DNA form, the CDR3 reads TGCGCCAGCAGTCAATCGATGGGACGGAAGAACCCCATTGGGGAGACCCAGTACTTC. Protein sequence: CASSQSMGRKNPIGETQYF.

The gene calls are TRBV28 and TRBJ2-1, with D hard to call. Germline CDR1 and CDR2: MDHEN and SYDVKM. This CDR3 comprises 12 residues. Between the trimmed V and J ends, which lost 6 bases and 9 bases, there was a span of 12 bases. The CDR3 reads CASSQLSGEQFF. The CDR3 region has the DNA TGTGCCAGCAGCCAACTATCGGGTGAGCAGTTCTTC.

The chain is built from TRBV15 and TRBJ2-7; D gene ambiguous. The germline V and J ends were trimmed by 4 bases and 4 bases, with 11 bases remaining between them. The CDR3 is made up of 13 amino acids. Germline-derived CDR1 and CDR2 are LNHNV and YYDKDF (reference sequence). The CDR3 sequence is CATSMNSGYEQYF. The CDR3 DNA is TGTGCCACCAGCATGAACAGTGGGTACGAGCAGTACTTC.